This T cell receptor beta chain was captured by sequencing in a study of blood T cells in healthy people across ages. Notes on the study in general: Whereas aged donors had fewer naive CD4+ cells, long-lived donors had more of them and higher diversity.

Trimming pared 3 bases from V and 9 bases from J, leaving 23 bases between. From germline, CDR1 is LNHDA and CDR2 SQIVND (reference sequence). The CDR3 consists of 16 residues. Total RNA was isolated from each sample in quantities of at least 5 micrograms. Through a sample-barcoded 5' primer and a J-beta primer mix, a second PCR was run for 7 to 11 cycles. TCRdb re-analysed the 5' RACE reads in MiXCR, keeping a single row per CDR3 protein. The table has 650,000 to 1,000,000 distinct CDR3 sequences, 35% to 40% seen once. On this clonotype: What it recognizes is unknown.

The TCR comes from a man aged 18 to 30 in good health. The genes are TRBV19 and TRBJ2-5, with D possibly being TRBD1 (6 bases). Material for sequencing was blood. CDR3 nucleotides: TGTGCCAGTAGTATTGCGTCCGGGACAAACAAGAGACCCCAGTACTTC. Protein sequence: CASSIASGTNKRPQYF. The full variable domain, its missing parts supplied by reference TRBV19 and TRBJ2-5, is DGGITQSPKYLFRKEGQNVTLSCEQNLNHDAMYWYRQDPGQGLRLIYYSQIVNDFQKGDIAEGYSVSREKKESFPLTVTSAQKNPTAFYLCASSIASGTNKRPQYFGPGTRLLVL.